This TCR beta chain comes out of a study of blood T cell repertoires in COVID-19. Overall study: There were acute and convalescent COVID-19 samples, and they came from the United States, Italy and Spain.

From germline, CDR1 is SGHAT and CDR2 FQNNGV. This CDR3 has 16 residues. With 2 bases removed from V and 2 bases from J, the gap between germline ends came to 13 bases. As processed by the authors: Counts of nucleated cells, estimated from reference gene primer amplification, were obtained. Using immunoSEQ multiplex PCR, the repertoire was profiled, and TCRdb retains in-frame clones only, with some absent. V, J and clone size are those of that table, while D and trimming were read from the DNA. The sample lists roughly 160,000 clones; 80% to 90% were seen once. Enrollment of patients from Seattle took place during active infection, with longitudinal follow-up.

The TCR sequence derives from a woman aged 80 or older with COVID-19, enrolled during active disease. This rearrangement joins TRBV11-2 to TRBJ1-3; D not resolved. Input material: peripheral blood. The CDR3 DNA reads TGTGCCAGCAGCTTACGCTGGGCCCCTCCTGGAAACACCATATATTTT. The encoded protein is CASSLRWAPPGNTIYF.